The entry below describes one T cell receptor beta chain. Its antigen remains unidentified. Sequencing used immunoSEQ multiplex PCR; TCRdb keeps in-frame clones, though not all of them. Of 50,000 to 70,000 clones in the sample, roughly 49% were seen once. Germline V gives CDR1 SGHTS, CDR2 YDEGEE. Deletions cut 0 bases from V and 6 bases from J, with 10 bases between. This CDR3 is built from 14 residues. The data were taken from a study of cytotoxic CD8 clonotypes in ibrutinib-treated CLL. The overall study: Partial responders about 24, complete 2; about twelve progressed and 14 stayed in remission by median roughly 68 months. After treatment lasting a median approximately eleven months, range 6 to 36, response samples were collected. General study findings and limits: Clonality increased with ibrutinib response but returned toward baseline at progression. Once treatment began, public clonotypes, which were uncommon, contracted or stayed stable.

The starting material was PBMCs, obtained at disease progression, from a patient treated with ibrutinib. This TCR was recovered from a human donor with chronic lymphocytic leukemia. The genes are TRBV5-8 and TRBJ2-1; D not resolved. The CDR3 is CASSLGPSPNEQFF. As DNA, the CDR3 is TGTGCCAGCAGCTTGGGGCCCTCCCCCAATGAGCAGTTCTTC. The variable domain in full, completed from reference TRBV5-8 and TRBJ2-1, reads EAGVTQSPTHLIKTRGQQATLRCSPISGHTSVYWYQQALGLGLQFLLWYDEGEERNRGNFPPRFSGRQFPNYSSELNVNALELEDSALYLCASSLGPSPNEQFFGPGTRLTVL.